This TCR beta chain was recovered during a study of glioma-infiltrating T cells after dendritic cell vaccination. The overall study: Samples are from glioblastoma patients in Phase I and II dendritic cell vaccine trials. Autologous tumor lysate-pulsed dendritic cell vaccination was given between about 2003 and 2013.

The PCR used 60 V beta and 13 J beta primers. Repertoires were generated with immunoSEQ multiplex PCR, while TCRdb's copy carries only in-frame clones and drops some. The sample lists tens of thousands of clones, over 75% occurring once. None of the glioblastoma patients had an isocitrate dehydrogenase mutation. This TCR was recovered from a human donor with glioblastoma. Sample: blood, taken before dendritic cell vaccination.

The CDR3 DNA reads as TGCGCCAGCAGCCCGGAGGTGAACACCGGGGAGCTGTTTTTT. Its translation is CASSPEVNTGELFF. V gene TRBV5-1 combines with J gene TRBJ2-2, with D perhaps matching TRBD2 (5 bases). This CDR3 is built from 14 residues. Germline CDR1 SGHRS, CDR2 YFSETQ. V lost 4 bases, J lost 1 base, and 8 bases lay in between. Based on the CDR3 plus reference TRBV5-1 and TRBJ2-2, the full variable domain is KAGVTQTPRYLIKTRGQQVTLSCSPISGHRSVSWYQQTPGQGLQFLFEYFSETQRNKGNFPGRFSGRQFSNSRSEMNVSTLELGDSALYLCASSPEVNTGELFFGEGSRLTVL.